This TCR beta chain was retrieved from a study of human T cells and chemical hapten exposure (dated by TCRdb to the early 2020s). About the full investigation: For sensitization, 2% DPC in acetone was applied to a roughly 2 cm by roughly 2 cm area of upper inner arm skin. This study followed changes in the peripheral blood TCR repertoire in vivo during primary and secondary sensitization of alopecia patients to the hapten diphenylcyclopropenone (DPC). The patient cohort, mostly female, included alopecia areata with under or over 50% scalp involvement, alopecia totalis and alopecia universalis. Throughout the approximately 22-week study period, patients were also given weekly therapeutic DPC doses on the scalp. Libraries were combined into a pool for sequencing, and differences in TCR yield between samples came mainly from small differences in library volumes within the pool. Patch testing on the upper back used Finn chambers containing 0.01% DPC, with scoring done after 6 days according to International Contact Dermatitis Research Group standards. For every blood RNA sample, sequencing covered both the TCR alpha and TCR beta chains. Approximately 28 alopecia patients provided blood for TCR sequencing at one to four time points (pre-sensitization, 2, 6 and 24 weeks). Blood samples were taken from patients before sensitization (week 0) and then at 2, 6 and about 24 weeks after DPC sensitization. What the study reported, not specific to this receptor: Expanded TCRs formed significantly more large CDR3 similarity clusters than pre-sensitization or healthy control sets, consistent with antigen-driven responses. Repeated subsampling changed both the strength of the expansion versus patch-test correlation and the threshold at which that correlation became significant. Patch test score was positively correlated with the number of PT1 expanded TCRs, with significance at thresholds 8, 16 and 32 but not at 4. DPC sensitization did not change how many TCRs were above 1 in 1000 frequency, and no evidence was found of alterations in global repertoire structure. Because all patients had alopecia, a presumed autoimmune disease, the immune response of the patients might differ from that of healthy individuals.

Preparation of the library involved RACE. Instrument on record: NextSeq 500. Library preparation attached unique molecular identifiers to individual cDNA molecules for quantitative, reproducible TCR counting. The source study handled its data this way. Samples had a median of 95,638 TCRs, with a range from 23,224 to 690,600. The Decombinator software suite was used to annotate V, J and CDR3 in the TCR reads. Every sample was subsampled to the same number of TCRs (28,000) for the PS versus PT1 abundance plots. TCRs were defined as expanded if absent before sensitization and observed at least eight times at the 2-week time point. TCRdb reanalyzed the raw reads on its own, using fastp at Q25 for trimming and MiXCR for clone calling, and kept in-frame beta chains. Rows merge per CDR3 protein into single entries with the most common DNA and genes. These V and J calls originate from TCRdb's pipeline instead of the authors' own analysis. Recorded for this sample are about 52,000 distinct CDR3 sequences; 9.5% to 11% of them occurred a single time. The ten largest clones represent around 1.8% of the sample.

Note on this clonotype: Which antigen it targets is not known. Base qualities are not provided; no much larger clone lies one nucleotide away.

V drops 3 bases and J drops 4 bases, leaving 10 bases in between. The CDR3 holds 13 amino acids from the cysteine to the phenylalanine. Just CDR3 DNA is preserved here, 39 bases in frame from base 1. CDR1 and CDR2, looked up from the germline V gene, are SGHRS and YFSETQ. The time point label of this sample denotes: patch test 1, 2 weeks after DPC sensitization. Taken with the paper, the label for treatment or condition translates to: therapeutic diphenylcyclopropenone sensitization with weekly scalp DPC. Total RNA was extracted from unfractionated whole blood collected in Tempus Blood RNA tubes. At every patch-test visit, the blood draw took place before the patch test was put on. Patients were eligible if aged 18 to 70, diagnosed with alopecia and judged suitable for DPC therapy, and pregnant patients were excluded.

The material sequenced was whole blood, taken in connection with sensitization to the hapten diphenylcyclopropenone (DPC). This receptor chain uses TRBV5-1 and TRBJ2-5; the best D guess is TRBD2, with 6 bases matching. This TCR came from a woman in her thirties or forties with alopecia areata. Some clones in this sample may be carry-over from other donors' samples. The CDR3 region has the sequence CASSSFGGETQYF. The sequenced DNA: TGCGCCAGCAGCTCGTTCGGGGGAGAGACCCAGTACTTC.